These 4 T cell receptor beta chains originate from one sample sequenced in a study of CD8 T cells in Susac syndrome. RNA in amounts of roughly 0.45 to 1 ug was reverse transcribed with random hexamers. TCRdb re-called the immunoSEQ multiplex PCR reads with MiXCR, one entry per CDR3 protein. The table has around 280,000 distinct CDR3 sequences, approximately 84% seen once. Sequencing input: CD8+ T cells from PBMCs. Every receptor here comes from a human donor with multiple sclerosis.

This clonotype was recorded a few times. The chain uses TRBV5-6 and TRBJ1-1; D not resolved. The CDR3 is 12 amino acids. The germline V and J ends were trimmed by 2 bases and 1 base, with 3 bases remaining between them. Germline CDR1 is SGHDT and CDR2 is YYEEEE. CDR3 in DNA: TGTGCCAGCAGCTTTTCGAACACTGAAGCTTTCTTT. Encoded protein: CASSFSNTEAFF. Full variable domain (outside the CDR3, taken from reference TRBV5-6 and TRBJ1-1): DAGVTQSPTHLIKTRGQQVTLRCSPKSGHDTVSWYQQALGQGPQFIFQYYEEEERQRGNFPDRFSGHQFPNYSSELNVNALLLGDSALYLCASSFSNTEAFFGQGTRLTVV.

This sequence joins TRBV10-3 and TRBJ2-1; 11 bases fit TRBD2. Germline CDR1 ENHRY, CDR2 SYGVKD. This CDR3 is 17 amino acids long. With 7 bases clipped from V and 9 bases from J, the junction kept 17 bases outside the gene matches. CDR3 region: CAITDEPIAGGGGEQFF. The CDR3 DNA reads TGTGCCATCACTGATGAACCGATAGCGGGAGGGGGGGGTGAGCAGTTCTTC.

The rearrangement uses TRBV6-5 and TRBJ2-1; 13 bases match TRBD2. Trimming removed 2 bases from V and 0 bases from J; junction bases left unmatched: 13. Germline assignment: CDR1 MNHEY and CDR2 SVGAGI. This CDR3 has 21 residues. Here the CDR3 reads CASSYPAVPGLAGISYNEQFF. The CDR3, as DNA: TGTGCCAGCAGTTACCCGGCTGTCCCGGGACTAGCGGGAATCTCCTACAATGAGCAGTTCTTC.

This clonotype was seen just once. The J gene is TRBJ2-3, the V gene TRBV3-1; D is perhaps TRBD1 (6 bases). Trimming pared 4 bases from V and 5 bases from J, leaving 13 bases between. CDR3 length: 14 amino acids. Germline V CDR1 and CDR2: LGHDT, YNNKEL (reference sequence). CDR3 in DNA: TGTGCCAGCAGCCTCCGAAGAGGGGGAGATACGCAGTATTTT. Amino acids: CASSLRRGGDTQYF.